A single sample is the source of the 28 T cell receptor beta chains below, sequenced in a study of blood T cell repertoires in COVID-19 (TCRdb year 2020). Library preparation employed the immunoSEQ multiplex PCR assay. TCRdb provides this immuneACCESS table in a form limited to in-frame rearrangements. Some clones are lacking; in checked studies, under half of them reflect an unresolved V gene, and why the rest are absent is not known. The sample has a few hundred thousand clones on record, around nine tenths of them singletons. About 1.5% of the sample is in the top ten clones. Sequenced material: PBMCs or T cells enriched from blood (not recorded which). All receptors derive from a woman younger than 30 who had been exposed to COVID-19.

V is TRBV7-2 and J is TRBJ1-2; TRBD1 agrees at 7 bases. The CDR3 is 12 amino acids. Trimming cost V 3 bases and J 6 bases; bases outside gene matches: 1. CDR1 and CDR2 (germline): SGHTA, FQGNSA. The CDR3: CASSFRGDGYTF. Here the CDR3 DNA reads TGTGCCAGCAGCTTCAGGGGGGATGGCTACACCTTC.

The gene calls are TRBV15 and TRBJ2-7, with D possibly being TRBD1 (5 bases). The CDR3 spans 15 residues. Germline values: CDR1 LNHNV, CDR2 YYDKDF (reference sequence). Trimming stripped 4 bases from V and 5 bases from J, with 18 bases between. Here the CDR3 reads CATSTYLQGNNEQYF. CDR3 nucleotide sequence: TGTGCCACCAGCACTTATCTTCAGGGCAACAACGAGCAGTACTTC.

The CDR3 bases are TGTGCCAGCTCACCACAGACAGCCAAAGAGACCCAGTACTTC. Protein sequence: CASSPQTAKETQYF. The chain uses TRBV18 and TRBJ2-5, with D possibly TRBD1 on 5 matching bases. The CDR3 covers 14 residues. In germline, CDR1 is KGHSH, CDR2 LQKENI. Trimming removed 1 base from V and 3 bases from J, with 9 bases in between.

This sequence joins TRBV30 and TRBJ2-3; D uncertain. CDR3 length: 13 residues. The ends were cut back, 0 bases at V and 11 bases at J, with 15 bases in the middle. Germline V lookup: CDR1 GTSNPN, CDR2 SVGIG (reference sequence). CDR3 coding DNA: TGTGCCTGGAGTGTACTTTCCCCCTCGGGGCAGTATTTT. Translated, it gives CAWSVLSPSGQYF.

This chain links TRBV3-1 (or the pseudogene TRBV3-2) with TRBJ2-7; 8 nucleotides line up with TRBD2. Germline V lookup: CDR1 LGHDT, CDR2 YNNKEL (reference sequence). This CDR3 comprises 18 residues. After removal of 4 bases from V and 3 bases from J, the junction contained 17 bases not matched to a gene. The CDR3 DNA sequence: TGTGCCAGCAGCCCCAGGTACGGGGGGCTAGCGGGTGGCTACGAGCAGTACTTC. Amino acids: CASSPRYGGLAGGYEQYF.

The chain uses TRBV28 and TRBJ2-1, with D maybe TRBD2 (5 bases). CDR1 MDHEN and CDR2 SYDVKM come from the germline V gene. The V end was cut by 1 base, the J end by 7 bases, with 8 bases between. The CDR3 has 13 amino acids. In DNA form, the CDR3 reads TGTGCCAGCAGTTTATACGGGGTAAATGAGCAGTTCTTC. Translation gives CASSLYGVNEQFF.

The rearrangement links TRBV6-5 to TRBJ2-7, with TRBD2 identical over 7 bases. The length of the CDR3 is 15 residues. The germline CDR1 and CDR2 sequences are MNHEY and SVGAGI. V was pared by 7 bases and J by 4 bases, with 13 bases of the junction left unmatched. The CDR3 DNA reads as TGTGCCAGCACCACGACTAGCAGTGGGAGGTACGAGCAGTACTTC. Residues: CASTTTSSGRYEQYF.

The chain has TRBV4-1 and TRBJ1-2; 8 bases line up with TRBD1. V shed 1 base, J shed 8 bases, and the junction held 6 bases outside the gene matches. Germline-derived CDR1 and CDR2 are MGHRA and YSYEKL. The CDR3 totals 14 residues. The CDR3 DNA reads as TGCGCCAGCAGCCAAGTCGGACAGGGAAGGGGCTACACCTTC. Encoded protein: CASSQVGQGRGYTF.

This rearrangement joins TRBV11-2 to TRBJ1-2; D not resolved. The germline V gene encodes CDR1 SGHAT and CDR2 FQNNGV. This CDR3 has 14 residues. V was trimmed by 0 bases and J by 6 bases, leaving 11 bases between them. DNA for the CDR3: TGTGCCAGCAGCTTAGAGGCAGGTGGGCATGGCTACACCTTC. Its translation is CASSLEAGGHGYTF.

The chain employs TRBV7-2 and TRBJ2-7; D might be TRBD2 (6 bases). This CDR3 contains 16 residues. V dropped 1 base and J dropped 0 bases, with 13 bases sitting between them. Looked up from germline, CDR1 is SGHTA and CDR2 is FQGNSA. The CDR3 region is CASSLEAIAVSYEQYF. CDR3 coding DNA: TGTGCCAGCAGCTTAGAGGCGATAGCGGTCTCCTACGAGCAGTACTTC. Full variable domain (outside the CDR3, taken from reference TRBV7-2 and TRBJ2-7): GAGVSQSPSNKVTEKGKDVELRCDPISGHTALYWYRQSLGQGLEFLIYFQGNSAPDKSGLPSDRFSAERTGGSVSTLTIQRTQQEDSAVYLCASSLEAIAVSYEQYFGPGTRLTVT.

The chain uses TRBV5-1 and TRBJ2-7; the match to TRBD2 covers 13 bases. Per germline, CDR1 SGHRS and CDR2 YFSETQ. This CDR3 is built from 17 residues. J lost 2 bases, V lost 2 bases, and 7 bases had no gene match. CDR3 sequence: CASSFFGLAGVTYEQYF. CDR3 nucleotides: TGCGCCAGCAGCTTTTTCGGACTAGCGGGGGTAACCTACGAGCAGTACTTC.

The rearrangement links TRBV19 to TRBJ1-5, with D perhaps TRBD1 (5 bases). CDR1 is LNHDA, CDR2 SQIVND, per germline (reference sequence). V was shortened by 6 bases and J by 2 bases, with 14 bases between the two germline ends. This CDR3 is built from 15 residues. The CDR3 here is CASSGRGSGNQPQHF. CDR3 sequence (DNA): TGTGCCAGTAGCGGTCGGGGGTCTGGCAATCAGCCCCAGCATTTT.

This chain connects TRBV10-2 to TRBJ1-5; 12 nucleotides match TRBD1. With V trimmed by 6 bases and J by 4 bases, 7 bases remained unmatched. Germline values: CDR1 WSHSY, CDR2 SAAADI. The CDR3 runs to 16 residues. This CDR3 reads CASSGTGGSQNQPQHF. CDR3 sequence (DNA): TGCGCCAGCAGCGGGACAGGGGGCAGTCAAAATCAGCCCCAGCATTTT.

The chain recombines TRBV7-9 with TRBJ2-2, with D possibly TRBD1 on 6 matching bases. CDR1 and CDR2 from the germline V gene are SEHNR and FQNEAQ (reference sequence). The CDR3 covers 16 residues. V was clipped by 8 bases and J by 0 bases, with 16 bases between them. CDR3 sequence (DNA): TGTGCCAGCTTTACTTACAGGGCTGCGAACACCGGGGAGCTGTTTTTT. Residues: CASFTYRAANTGELFF.

The gene calls are TRBV10-3 and TRBJ1-6, with D maybe TRBD1 (6 bases). CDR1 is ENHRY and CDR2 is SYGVKD in the germline V gene. The CDR3 totals 15 residues. Trimming took 6 bases from V and 6 from J, leaving 15 bases between them. The CDR3 DNA sequence: TGTGCCATCAGCTCCGGACAGAGGAGTAATTCACCCCTCCACTTT. Amino acid sequence: CAISSGQRSNSPLHF.

V usage is TRBV5-1 and J usage is TRBJ2-7; perhaps TRBD2 as D (6 bases). The ends were cut back, 0 bases at V and 4 bases at J, with 17 bases in the middle. In germline, CDR1 is SGHRS, CDR2 YFSETQ. There are 16 residues in the CDR3. The CDR3 nucleotides are TGCGCCAGCAGCTTGGGCCCTGGGGGACTTGGATACGAGCAGTACTTC. Encoded protein: CASSLGPGGLGYEQYF.

The V call is TRBV28, the J call TRBJ2-5; 12 bases align to TRBD2. CDR3 length: 15 residues. Germline CDR1 reads MDHEN; CDR2 reads SYDVKM. V was pared by 5 bases and J by 4 bases, with 5 bases of the junction left unmatched. The CDR3 spells CASSATSGRGETQYF. CDR3 bases: TGTGCCAGCAGTGCGACTAGCGGGAGAGGAGAGACCCAGTACTTC.

The chain recombines TRBV28 with TRBJ1-5; possibly TRBD1 for D (6 bases). Per the germline V gene, CDR1 is MDHEN and CDR2 is SYDVKM. Trimming cost V 5 bases and J 2 bases, with 16 bases left between them. This CDR3 region has 16 residues. Written as DNA, the CDR3 is TGTGCCAGCAGTAAACCACAGGGTACGGGCAATCAGCCCCAGCATTTT. Protein: CASSKPQGTGNQPQHF.

J is TRBJ2-7 and V is TRBV6-5; D is perhaps TRBD2 (5 bases). Germline CDR1 MNHEY, CDR2 SVGAGI. The CDR3 has 15 amino acids. Trimming left V 10 bases short and J 0 bases short, with 19 bases between. Here the CDR3 DNA reads TGTGCCACCCAGTTACACTATGAGGGCTCCTACGAGCAGTACTTC. Translation: CATQLHYEGSYEQYF.

The chain combines TRBV3-1 (or the pseudogene TRBV3-2) with TRBJ2-5; weak D call: TRBD2 (6 bases). Trimming cost V 1 base and J 5 bases, with 14 bases left between them. Germline CDR1 and CDR2: LGHDT and YNNKEL (reference sequence). The length of the CDR3 is 15 residues. The CDR3, as DNA: TGTGCCAGCAGCCAAGCCGGACTACTCTTCGAGACCCAGTACTTC. It codes for CASSQAGLLFETQYF.

V gene TRBV21-1 combines with J gene TRBJ2-7; no check of the table's D call, TRBD1, against the DNA was made. TRBV21-1 is labeled a pseudogene. The CDR3 spans 13 residues. CDR3 coding DNA: TGTGCCAGCCGCGGGACAGGGGTCATCGAGCAGTACTTC. This translates into CASRGTGVIEQYF.

V is TRBV2 and J is TRBJ1-1; D not certain. The CDR3 contains 14 residues. Germline loops: CDR1 SNHLY, CDR2 FYNNEI. V shed 0 bases and J shed 4 bases, with 9 bases lying between them. The CDR3 loop reads CASSEALGGTEAFF. CDR3 in DNA: TGTGCCAGCAGTGAAGCGCTGGGAGGCACTGAAGCTTTCTTT. The full variable domain, with the rest looked up from reference TRBV2 and TRBJ1-1, is EPEVTQTPSHQVTQMGQEVILRCVPISNHLYFYWYRQILGQKVEFLVSFYNNEISEKSEIFDDQFSVERPDGSNFTLKIRSTKLEDSAMYFCASSEALGGTEAFFGQGTRLTVV.

The chain employs TRBV18 and TRBJ2-5; D possibly corresponds to TRBD2 (5 bases). CDR1 is KGHSH and CDR2 is LQKENI in the germline V gene. V was clipped by 6 bases and J by 1 base, with 12 bases between them. The CDR3 covers 14 residues. CDR3 nucleotide sequence: TGTGCCAGCTCCCCCATTCGGGGCCAAGAGACCCAGTACTTC. Its protein is CASSPIRGQETQYF.

The chain combines TRBV28 with TRBJ2-3; TRBD1 agrees at 7 bases. Germline lookup yields CDR1 MDHEN and CDR2 SYDVKM. Trimming took 5 bases from V and 0 from J; bases not matched to a gene: 5. The CDR3 loop spans 15 amino acids. CDR3 coding DNA: TGTGCCAGCAGTAAAGGGACAGCTAGCACAGATACGCAGTATTTT. Protein: CASSKGTASTDTQYF.

This rearrangement joins TRBV3-1 (or the pseudogene TRBV3-2) to TRBJ1-2; D is perhaps TRBD1 (6 bases). This CDR3 region has 13 residues. Germline CDR1 and CDR2: LGHDT and YNNKEL (reference sequence). Trimming stripped 3 bases from V and 7 bases from J, with 12 bases between. CDR3 bases: TGTGCCAGCAGCCAGGACAGCTTCGGTGGCTACACCTTC. This gives the protein CASSQDSFGGYTF.

The chain recombines TRBV28 with TRBJ1-5; TRBD1 agrees at 7 bases. The CDR3 is made up of 14 amino acids. The germline gives CDR1 MDHEN, CDR2 SYDVKM. Unmatched junction bases numbered 2, after V lost 5 bases and J lost 1 base. The CDR3 spells CASSKGASNQPQHF. In DNA form, the CDR3 reads TGTGCCAGCAGTAAGGGGGCGAGCAATCAGCCCCAGCATTTT.

The rearrangement uses TRBV28 and TRBJ2-7, with TRBD2 as a possible D gene (5 bases). The CDR3 covers 15 residues. V lost 6 bases and J 1 base, leaving 16 bases between the germline ends. CDR1 is MDHEN and CDR2 is SYDVKM in the germline V gene. The CDR3 loop reads CASSGLKTGSYEQYF. The CDR3 DNA reads as TGTGCCAGCAGCGGGCTTAAGACGGGGTCCTACGAGCAGTACTTC.

J is TRBJ2-7 and V is TRBV7-9; TRBD2 matches at 7 bases. The CDR3 sequence is 16 residues long. Germline V lookup: CDR1 SEHNR, CDR2 FQNEAQ (reference sequence). J gave up 2 bases and V 1 base, and 8 bases lay outside the gene matches. For the CDR3, the DNA is TGTGCCAGCAGCTTAGTGGGGGGGGACGGCACCTACGAGCAGTACTTC. It encodes CASSLVGGDGTYEQYF.